This T cell receptor (beta chain) was observed in a study of control samples from healthy donors and cancer patients (dated by TCRdb to 2019 to 2021). Comment on this clone: There is no known antigen for this receptor. It has no much larger one-base neighbor in the sample; base qualities were not kept.

Library creation used the immunoSEQ multiplex PCR assay. Imported from immuneACCESS, the table was reduced by TCRdb to in-frame sequences with V and J called. These copies leave out some clones; in studies compared against another copy, an unresolved V gene accounts for under half, and the cause of the remainder is not known. The sample data list some 220,000 clones, and roughly 94% of these were observed just once. The ten largest clonotypes hold less than 1.6% of the sample. Sequencing was done on a sample of blood. This TCR was sampled from a man aged 45 to 65 in good health.

The CDR3: CASSLRETYEQYF. Read as DNA, the sequence is TGTGCCAGCAGCTTACGGGAAACCTACGAGCAGTACTTC. This chain joins TRBV11-2 to TRBJ2-7; D gene: possibly TRBD2, on 5 matching bases. The V and J ends are trimmed by 2 bases and 2 bases, leaving 7 bases between them. As encoded in the germline V gene, CDR1 is SGHAT while CDR2 is FQNNGV. There are 13 amino acids in the CDR3, from cysteine to phenylalanine inclusive. The read is trimmed to its CDR3 DNA, 39 bases read in frame from base 1.